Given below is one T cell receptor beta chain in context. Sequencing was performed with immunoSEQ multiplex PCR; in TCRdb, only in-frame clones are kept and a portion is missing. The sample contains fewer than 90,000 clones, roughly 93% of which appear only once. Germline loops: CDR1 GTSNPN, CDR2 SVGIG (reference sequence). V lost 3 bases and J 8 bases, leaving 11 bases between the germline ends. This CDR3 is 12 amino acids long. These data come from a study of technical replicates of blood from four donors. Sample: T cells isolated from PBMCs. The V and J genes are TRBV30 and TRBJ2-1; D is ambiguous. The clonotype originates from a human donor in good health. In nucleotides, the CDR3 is TGTGCCTGGAGGATCCACCGGGATGAGCAGTTCTTC. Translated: CAWRIHRDEQFF.